This entry concerns a single T cell receptor beta chain. Its antigen is currently unknown. All the donors were Caucasian adults who lived in Nashville, Tennessee. CD45RO+ cells plus CCR7-negative CD45RA+ TemRA cells formed CD8 memory. This sample was included in a study of shared clonotypes between healthy human individuals. The V end was cut by 4 bases, the J end by 4 bases, with 7 bases between. The CDR3 contains 13 residues. Germline loops: CDR1 SGHTA, CDR2 FQGTGA. Findings and caveats of the study: Blood was the only sampled material, and tissue repertoires likely differ.

Here immunoSEQ multiplex PCR was the method, and the copy in TCRdb shows in-frame clones only, minus some. The sample lists over 300,000 clones; 80% to 90% were seen once. The TCR was taken from a young man in good health. This chain connects TRBV7-3 to TRBJ2-2; D remains ambiguous. The sample consisted of memory CD8+ T cells sorted from blood. Subset described: CD45RO+ cells pooled with CCR7-negative TemRA cells. The CDR3 nucleotides read TGTGCCAGCAGCTACCAAACCACCGGGGAGCTGTTTTTT. Amino acid sequence: CASSYQTTGELFF.